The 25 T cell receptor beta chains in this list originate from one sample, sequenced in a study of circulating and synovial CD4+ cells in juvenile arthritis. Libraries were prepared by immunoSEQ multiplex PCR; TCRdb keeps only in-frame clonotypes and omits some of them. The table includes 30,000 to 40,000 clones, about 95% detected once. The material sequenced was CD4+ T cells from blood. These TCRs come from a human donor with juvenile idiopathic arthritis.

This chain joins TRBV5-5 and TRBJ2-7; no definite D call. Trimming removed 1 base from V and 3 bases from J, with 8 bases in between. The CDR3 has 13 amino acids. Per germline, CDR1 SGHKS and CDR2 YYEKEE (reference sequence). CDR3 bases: TGTGCCAGCAGCTTGCAAGCCCGCTACGAGCAGTACTTC. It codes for CASSLQARYEQYF.

CDR3 bases: TGTGCCACCAGCAGAGAACAGGGGGCGCGGAATGAGCAGTTCTTC. Amino acid sequence: CATSREQGARNEQFF. This chain links TRBV15 with TRBJ2-1; TRBD1 agrees at 9 bases. Germline CDR1 reads LNHNV; CDR2 reads YYDKDF (reference sequence). The V gene end was trimmed by 0 bases and the J gene end by 7 bases; junction bases not matched to a gene: 4. The CDR3 has 15 residues.

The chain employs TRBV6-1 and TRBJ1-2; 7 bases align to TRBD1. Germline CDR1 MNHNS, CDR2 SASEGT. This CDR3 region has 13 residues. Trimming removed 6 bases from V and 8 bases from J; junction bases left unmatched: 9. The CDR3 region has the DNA TGTGCCAGCAGGACAGGGCCGACCGGCGGCTACACCTTC. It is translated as CASRTGPTGGYTF.

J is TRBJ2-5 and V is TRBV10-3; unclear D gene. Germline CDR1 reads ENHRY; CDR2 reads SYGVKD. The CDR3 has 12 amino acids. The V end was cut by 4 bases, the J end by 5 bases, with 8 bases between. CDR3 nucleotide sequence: TGTGCCATCAGTGCCAGAGGCGAGACCCAGTACTTC. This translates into CAISARGETQYF.

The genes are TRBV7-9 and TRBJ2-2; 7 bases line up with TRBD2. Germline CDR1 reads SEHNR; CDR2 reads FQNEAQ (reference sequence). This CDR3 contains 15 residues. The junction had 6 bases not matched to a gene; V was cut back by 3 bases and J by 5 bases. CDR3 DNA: TGTGCCAGCAGCTTCGCGGGGGTACGGACCGGGGAGCTGTTTTTT. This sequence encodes CASSFAGVRTGELFF.

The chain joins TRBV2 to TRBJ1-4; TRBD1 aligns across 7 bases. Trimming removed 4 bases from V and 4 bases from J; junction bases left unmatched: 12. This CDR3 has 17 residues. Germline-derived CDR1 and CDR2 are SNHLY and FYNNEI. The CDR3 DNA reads TGTGCCAGCAGTGGCGGCCTAAGGGACAGCCTTAATGAAAAACTGTTTTTT. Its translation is CASSGGLRDSLNEKLFF.

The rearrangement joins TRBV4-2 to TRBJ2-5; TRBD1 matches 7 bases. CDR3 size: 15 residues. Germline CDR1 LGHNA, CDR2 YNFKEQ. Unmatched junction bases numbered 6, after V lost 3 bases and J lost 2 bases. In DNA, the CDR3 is TGTGCCAGCAGCCAGGGACAGAGAGATCAAGAGACCCAGTACTTC. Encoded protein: CASSQGQRDQETQYF.

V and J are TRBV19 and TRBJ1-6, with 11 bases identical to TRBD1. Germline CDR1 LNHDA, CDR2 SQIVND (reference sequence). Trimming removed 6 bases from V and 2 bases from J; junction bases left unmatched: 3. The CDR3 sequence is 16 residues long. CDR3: CASRGQGVAYNSPLHF. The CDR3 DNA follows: TGTGCCAGTAGGGGACAGGGGGTAGCCTATAATTCACCCCTCCACTTT.

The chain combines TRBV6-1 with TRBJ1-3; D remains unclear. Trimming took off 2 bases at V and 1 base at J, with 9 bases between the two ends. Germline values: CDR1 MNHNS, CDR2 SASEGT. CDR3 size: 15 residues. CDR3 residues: CASSEQRGSGNTIYF. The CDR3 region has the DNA TGTGCCAGCAGTGAACAAAGAGGGTCTGGAAACACCATATATTTT.

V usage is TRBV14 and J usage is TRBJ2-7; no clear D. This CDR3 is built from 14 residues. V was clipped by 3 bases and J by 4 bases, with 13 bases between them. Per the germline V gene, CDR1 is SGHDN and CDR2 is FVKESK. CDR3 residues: CASSQFQGAYEQYF. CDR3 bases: TGTGCCAGCAGCCAGTTCCAAGGAGCATACGAGCAGTACTTC.

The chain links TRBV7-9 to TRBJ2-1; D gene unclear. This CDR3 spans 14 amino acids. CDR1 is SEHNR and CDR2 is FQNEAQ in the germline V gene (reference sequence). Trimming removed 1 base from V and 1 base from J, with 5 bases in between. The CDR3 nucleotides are TGTGCCAGCAGCTTAGATCTTTCCTACAATGAGCAGTTCTTC. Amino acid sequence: CASSLDLSYNEQFF.

CDR3 sequence (DNA): TGTGCCAGCAGCCTGGTCAGACTAGCGGGGGGGCCCTCTGATACGCAGTATTTT. This translates into CASSLVRLAGGPSDTQYF. The chain combines TRBV5-6 with TRBJ2-3; 14 bases line up with TRBD2. This CDR3 comprises 18 residues. V lost 4 bases, J lost 6 bases, and 13 bases stayed unmatched. From germline, CDR1 is SGHDT and CDR2 YYEEEE.

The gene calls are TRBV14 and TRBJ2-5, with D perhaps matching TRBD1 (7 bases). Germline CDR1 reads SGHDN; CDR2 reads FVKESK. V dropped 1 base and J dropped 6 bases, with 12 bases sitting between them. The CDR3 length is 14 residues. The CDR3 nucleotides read TGTGCCAGCAGCCAAGGGTCAGGGGGGAAGACCCAGTACTTC. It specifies CASSQGSGGKTQYF.

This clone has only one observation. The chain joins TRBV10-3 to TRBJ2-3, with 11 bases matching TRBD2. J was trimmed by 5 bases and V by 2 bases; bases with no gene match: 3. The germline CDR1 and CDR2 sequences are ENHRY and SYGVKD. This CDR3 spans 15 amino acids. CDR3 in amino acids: CAISEDTSGGDTQYF. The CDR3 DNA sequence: TGTGCCATCAGTGAGGATACTAGCGGGGGAGATACGCAGTATTTT.

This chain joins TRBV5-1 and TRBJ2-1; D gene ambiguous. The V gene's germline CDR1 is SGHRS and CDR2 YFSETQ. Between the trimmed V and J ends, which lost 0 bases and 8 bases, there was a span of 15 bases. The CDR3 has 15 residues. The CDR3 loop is CASSLAPSPPDEQFF. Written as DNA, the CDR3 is TGCGCCAGCAGCTTGGCCCCCTCGCCCCCGGATGAGCAGTTCTTC.

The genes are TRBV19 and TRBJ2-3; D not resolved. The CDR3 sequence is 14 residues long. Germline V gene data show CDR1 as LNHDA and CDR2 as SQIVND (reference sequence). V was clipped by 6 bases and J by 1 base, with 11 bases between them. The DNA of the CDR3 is TGTGCCAGTAGCCAGCGTGTACGCACAGATACGCAGTATTTT. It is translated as CASSQRVRTDTQYF.

The CDR3 DNA follows: TGTGCCAGTAGTATGCTAGCGGGGTCCGGGGAGCTGTTTTTT. Translated: CASSMLAGSGELFF. The J gene is TRBJ2-2, the V gene TRBV19; 9 bases align to TRBD2. J gave up 6 bases and V 3 bases, and 2 bases lay outside the gene matches. Per germline, CDR1 LNHDA and CDR2 SQIVND (reference sequence). CDR3 length: 14 amino acids. Full variable domain (outside the CDR3, taken from reference TRBV19 and TRBJ2-2): DGGITQSPKYLFRKEGQNVTLSCEQNLNHDAMYWYRQDPGQGLRLIYYSQIVNDFQKGDIAEGYSVSREKKESFPLTVTSAQKNPTAFYLCASSMLAGSGELFFGEGSRLTVL.

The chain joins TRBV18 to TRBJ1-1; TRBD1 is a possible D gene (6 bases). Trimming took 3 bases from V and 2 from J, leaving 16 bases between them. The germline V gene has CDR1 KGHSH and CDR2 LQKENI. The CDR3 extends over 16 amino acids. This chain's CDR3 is CASSPTGKGLNTEAFF. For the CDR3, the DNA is TGTGCCAGCTCACCCACAGGGAAGGGGTTAAACACTGAAGCTTTCTTT.

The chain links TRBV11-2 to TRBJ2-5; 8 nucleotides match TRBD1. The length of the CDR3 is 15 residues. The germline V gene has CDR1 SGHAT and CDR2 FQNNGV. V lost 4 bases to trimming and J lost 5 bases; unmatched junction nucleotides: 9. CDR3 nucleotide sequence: TGTGCCAGCAGCTGGCGACAAACAGGGGGGGAGACCCAGTACTTC. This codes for CASSWRQTGGETQYF.

In DNA, the CDR3 is TGTGCCTGGAGCTCAATTTCTAACAGGGTCTATGGCTACACCTTC. Translation gives CAWSSISNRVYGYTF. The gene calls are TRBV30 and TRBJ1-2, with D perhaps TRBD1 (6 bases). V was cut by 3 bases and J by 4 bases, with 18 bases left in between. The CDR3 extends over 15 amino acids. CDR1 GTSNPN and CDR2 SVGIG come from the germline V gene (reference sequence).

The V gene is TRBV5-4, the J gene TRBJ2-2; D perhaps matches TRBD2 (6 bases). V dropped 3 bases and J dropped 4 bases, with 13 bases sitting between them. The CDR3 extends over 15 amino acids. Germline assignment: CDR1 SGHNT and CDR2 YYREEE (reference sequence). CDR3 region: CASSWRGKSTGELFF. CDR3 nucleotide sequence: TGTGCCAGCAGCTGGAGGGGAAAGAGCACCGGGGAGCTGTTTTTT.

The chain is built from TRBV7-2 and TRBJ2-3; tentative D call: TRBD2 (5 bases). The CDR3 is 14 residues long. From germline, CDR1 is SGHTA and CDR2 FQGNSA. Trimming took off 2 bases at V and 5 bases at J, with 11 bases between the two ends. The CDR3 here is CASSLRGMEDTQYF. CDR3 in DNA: TGTGCCAGCAGCTTACGAGGGATGGAAGATACGCAGTATTTT.

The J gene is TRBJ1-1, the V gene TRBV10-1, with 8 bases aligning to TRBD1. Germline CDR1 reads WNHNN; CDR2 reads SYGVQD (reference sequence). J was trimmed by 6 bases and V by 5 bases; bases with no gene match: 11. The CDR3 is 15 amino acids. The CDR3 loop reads CASSPGQVISPEAFF. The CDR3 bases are TGCGCCAGCAGTCCGGGACAGGTAATTTCGCCTGAAGCTTTCTTT.

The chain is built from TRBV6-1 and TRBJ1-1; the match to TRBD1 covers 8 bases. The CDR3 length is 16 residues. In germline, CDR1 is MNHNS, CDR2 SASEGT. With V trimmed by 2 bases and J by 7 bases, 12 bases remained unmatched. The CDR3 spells CASSEPSGTGLHEAFF. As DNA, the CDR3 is TGTGCCAGCAGTGAACCCTCCGGGACAGGCCTACATGAAGCTTTCTTT.

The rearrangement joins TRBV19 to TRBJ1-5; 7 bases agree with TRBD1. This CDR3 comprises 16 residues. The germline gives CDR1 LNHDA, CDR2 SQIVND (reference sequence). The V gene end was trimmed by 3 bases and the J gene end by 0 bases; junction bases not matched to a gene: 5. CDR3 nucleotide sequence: TGTGCCAGTAGTATGCCTCAGGGGGTTAGCAATCAGCCCCAGCATTTT. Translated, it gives CASSMPQGVSNQPQHF.